Sequencing of this T cell receptor beta chain was carried out in a study of cytomegalovirus exposure and HLA in healthy donors. Study findings and constraints: Prior analysis indicated that the majority of TCR beta V segments exhibited productivity approximately 87% or approximately 30% of the time. Later work found that TCR association rates differed between HLA loci; DRB1 had the most and HLA-C the fewest.

PCR employed 60 Vbeta and 13 Jbeta primers. Only in-frame clones appear in the TCRdb table, and some are missing; sequencing was by immunoSEQ multiplex PCR. The sample includes 95,000 to 150,000 clones, 15% seen only once; the top ten take about 1.9%. Trimming took 0 bases from V and 0 from J, leaving 9 bases between them. CDR3 length: 16 residues. Per germline, CDR1 LGHNA and CDR2 YSLEER. On this clone: Its antigen remains unknown.

The rearrangement links TRBV4-3 to TRBJ1-3; D unclear. The sample taken for sequencing was PBMCs. This sequence originates from a woman aged 18-29 years in good health and CMV-seronegative. CDR3 in amino acids: CASSQDAPGSGNTIYF. CDR3 DNA sequence: TGCGCCAGCAGCCAAGATGCCCCGGGCTCTGGAAACACCATATATTTT.